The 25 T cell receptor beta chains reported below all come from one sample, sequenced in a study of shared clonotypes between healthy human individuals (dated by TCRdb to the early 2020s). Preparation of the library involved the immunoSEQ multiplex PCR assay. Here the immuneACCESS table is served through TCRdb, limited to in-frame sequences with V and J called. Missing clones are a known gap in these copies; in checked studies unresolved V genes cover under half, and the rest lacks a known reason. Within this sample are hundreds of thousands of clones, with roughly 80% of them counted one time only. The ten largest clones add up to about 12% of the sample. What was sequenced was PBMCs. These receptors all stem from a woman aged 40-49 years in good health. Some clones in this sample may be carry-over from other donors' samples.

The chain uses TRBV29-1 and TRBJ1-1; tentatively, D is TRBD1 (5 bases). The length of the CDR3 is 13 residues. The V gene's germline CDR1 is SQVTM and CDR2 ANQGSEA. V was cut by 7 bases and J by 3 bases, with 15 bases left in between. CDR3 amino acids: CSANSEGYTEAFF. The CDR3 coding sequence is TGCAGCGCTAATAGTGAGGGGTACACTGAAGCTTTCTTT. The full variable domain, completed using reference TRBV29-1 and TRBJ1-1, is SAVISQKPSRDICQRGTSLTIQCQVDSQVTMMFWYRQQPGQSLTLIATANQGSEATYESGFVIDKFPISRPNLTFSTLTVSNMSPEDSSIYLCSANSEGYTEAFFGQGTRLTVV.

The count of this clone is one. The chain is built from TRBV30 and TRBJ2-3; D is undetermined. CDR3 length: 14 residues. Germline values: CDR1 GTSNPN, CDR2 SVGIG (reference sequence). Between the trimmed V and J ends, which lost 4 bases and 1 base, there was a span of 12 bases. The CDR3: CAWTMGGGTDTQYF. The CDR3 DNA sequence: TGTGCCTGGACGATGGGCGGAGGCACAGATACGCAGTATTTT.

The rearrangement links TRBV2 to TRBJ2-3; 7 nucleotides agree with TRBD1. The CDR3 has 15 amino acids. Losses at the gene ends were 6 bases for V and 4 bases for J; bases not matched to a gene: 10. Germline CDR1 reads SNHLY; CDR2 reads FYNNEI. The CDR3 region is CASSIPRGRADTQYF. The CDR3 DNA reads TGTGCCAGCAGCATTCCGAGGGGGCGGGCAGATACGCAGTATTTT. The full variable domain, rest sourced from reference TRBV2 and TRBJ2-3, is EPEVTQTPSHQVTQMGQEVILRCVPISNHLYFYWYRQILGQKVEFLVSFYNNEISEKSEIFDDQFSVERPDGSNFTLKIRSTKLEDSAMYFCASSIPRGRADTQYFGPGTRLTVL.

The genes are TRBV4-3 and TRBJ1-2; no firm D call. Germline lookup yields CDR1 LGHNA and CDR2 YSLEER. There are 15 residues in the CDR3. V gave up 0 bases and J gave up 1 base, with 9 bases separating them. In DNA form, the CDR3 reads TGCGCCAGCAGCCAAGAGATGGGAAGTAACTATGGCTACACCTTC. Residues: CASSQEMGSNYGYTF.

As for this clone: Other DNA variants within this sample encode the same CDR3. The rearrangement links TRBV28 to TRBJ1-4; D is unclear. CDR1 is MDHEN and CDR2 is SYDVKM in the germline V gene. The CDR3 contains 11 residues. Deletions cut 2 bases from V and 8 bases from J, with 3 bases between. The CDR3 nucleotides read TGTGCCAGCAGTTTAAGAGAAAAACTGTTTTTT. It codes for CASSLREKLFF.

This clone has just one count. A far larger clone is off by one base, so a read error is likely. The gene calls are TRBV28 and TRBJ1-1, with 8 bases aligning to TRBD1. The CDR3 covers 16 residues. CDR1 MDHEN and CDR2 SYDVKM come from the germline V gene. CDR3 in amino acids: CASSLWRTGKNTEASF. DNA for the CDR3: TGTGCCAGCAGTTTATGGAGGACAGGGAAAAACACTGAAGCTTCCTTT.

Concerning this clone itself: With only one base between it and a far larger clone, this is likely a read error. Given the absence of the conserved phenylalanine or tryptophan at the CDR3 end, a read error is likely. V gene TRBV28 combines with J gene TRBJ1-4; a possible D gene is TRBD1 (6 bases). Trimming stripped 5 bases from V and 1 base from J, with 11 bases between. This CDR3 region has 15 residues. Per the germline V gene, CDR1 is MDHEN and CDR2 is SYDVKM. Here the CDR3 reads CASSPRTVTNEKLFL. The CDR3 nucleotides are TGTGCCAGCAGTCCCCGGACAGTAACTAATGAAAAACTGTTTCTT.

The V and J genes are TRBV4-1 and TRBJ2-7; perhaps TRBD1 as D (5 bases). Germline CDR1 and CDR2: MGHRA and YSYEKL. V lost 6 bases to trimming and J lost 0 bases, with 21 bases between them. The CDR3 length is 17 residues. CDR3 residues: CASRNSPREPRSYEQYF. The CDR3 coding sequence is TGCGCCAGCAGAAATAGCCCCAGGGAACCACGCTCCTACGAGCAGTACTTC.

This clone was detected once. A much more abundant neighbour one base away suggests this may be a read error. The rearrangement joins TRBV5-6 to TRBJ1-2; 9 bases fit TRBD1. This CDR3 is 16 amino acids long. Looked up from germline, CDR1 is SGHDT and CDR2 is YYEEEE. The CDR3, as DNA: TGTGCCAGCTCGGGAACAGGGGGCGCGGAGGGCTATGGCTACGCCTTC. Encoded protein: CASSGTGGAEGYGYAF.

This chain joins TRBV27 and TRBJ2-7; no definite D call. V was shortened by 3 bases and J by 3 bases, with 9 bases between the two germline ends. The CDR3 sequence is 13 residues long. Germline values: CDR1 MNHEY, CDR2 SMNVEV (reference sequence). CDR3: CASSFGSVYEQYF. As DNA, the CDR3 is TGTGCCAGCAGTTTCGGGTCAGTCTACGAGCAGTACTTC.

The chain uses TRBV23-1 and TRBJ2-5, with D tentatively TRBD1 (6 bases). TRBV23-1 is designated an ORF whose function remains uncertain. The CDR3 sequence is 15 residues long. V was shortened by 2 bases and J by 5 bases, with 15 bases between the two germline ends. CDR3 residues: CASSQQGLPTETQYF. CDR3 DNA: TGCGCCAGCAGTCAACAGGGGCTACCTACGGAGACCCAGTACTTC.

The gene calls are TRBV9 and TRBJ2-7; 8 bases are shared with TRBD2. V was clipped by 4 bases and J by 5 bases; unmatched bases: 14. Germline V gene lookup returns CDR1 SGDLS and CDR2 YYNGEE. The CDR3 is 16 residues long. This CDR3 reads CASSPKRAGVRDEQYF. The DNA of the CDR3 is TGTGCCAGCAGCCCGAAAAGAGCGGGAGTCAGGGACGAGCAGTACTTC.

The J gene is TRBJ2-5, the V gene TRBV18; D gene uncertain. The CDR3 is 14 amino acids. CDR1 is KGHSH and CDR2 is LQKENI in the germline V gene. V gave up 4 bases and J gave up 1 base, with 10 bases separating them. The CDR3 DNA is TGTGCCAGCTCACTCGGGCCGCTCCAAGAGACCCAGTACTTC. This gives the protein CASSLGPLQETQYF.

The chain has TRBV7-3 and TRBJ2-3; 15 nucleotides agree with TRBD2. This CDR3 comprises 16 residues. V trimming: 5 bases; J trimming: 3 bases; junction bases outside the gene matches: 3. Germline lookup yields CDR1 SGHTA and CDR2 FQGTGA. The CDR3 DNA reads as TGTGCCAGCAGCCCCGGGACTAGCGGGAGGACAGATACGCAGTATTTT. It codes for CASSPGTSGRTDTQYF.

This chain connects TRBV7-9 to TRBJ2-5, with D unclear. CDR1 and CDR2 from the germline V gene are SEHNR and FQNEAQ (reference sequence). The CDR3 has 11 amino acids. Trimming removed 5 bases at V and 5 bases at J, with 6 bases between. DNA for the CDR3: TGTGCCAGCAGCCAGTTTGAGACCCAGTACTTC. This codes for CASSQFETQYF.

The CDR3 region is CASSEEGRGGNEQFF. The CDR3 bases are TGTGCCAGCAGTGAAGAAGGACGGGGAGGGAATGAGCAGTTCTTC. The gene calls are TRBV6-1 and TRBJ2-1, with 7 bases identical to TRBD2. The CDR3 consists of 15 residues. V lost 1 base to trimming and J lost 7 bases; unmatched junction nucleotides: 7. Germline CDR1 reads MNHNS; CDR2 reads SASEGT.

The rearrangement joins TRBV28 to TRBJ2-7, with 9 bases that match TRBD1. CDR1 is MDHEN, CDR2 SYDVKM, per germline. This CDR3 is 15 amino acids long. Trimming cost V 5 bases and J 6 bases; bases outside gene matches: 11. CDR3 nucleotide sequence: TGTGCCAGCAGTCCCGGACAGGGGCCTCGGGGCGAGCAGTACTTC. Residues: CASSPGQGPRGEQYF.

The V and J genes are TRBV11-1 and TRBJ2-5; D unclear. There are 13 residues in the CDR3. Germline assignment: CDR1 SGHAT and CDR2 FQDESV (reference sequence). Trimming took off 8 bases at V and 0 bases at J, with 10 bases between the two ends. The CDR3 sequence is CASASVYQETQYF. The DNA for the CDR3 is TGTGCCAGCGCCTCCGTATACCAAGAGACCCAGTACTTC.

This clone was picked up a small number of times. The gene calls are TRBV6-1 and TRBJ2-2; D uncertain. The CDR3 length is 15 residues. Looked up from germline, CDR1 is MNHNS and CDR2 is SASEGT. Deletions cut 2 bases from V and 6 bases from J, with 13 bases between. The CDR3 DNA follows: TGTGCCAGCAGTGAATTGGGTCATTGGGCCGGGGAGCTGTTTTTT. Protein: CASSELGHWAGELFF.

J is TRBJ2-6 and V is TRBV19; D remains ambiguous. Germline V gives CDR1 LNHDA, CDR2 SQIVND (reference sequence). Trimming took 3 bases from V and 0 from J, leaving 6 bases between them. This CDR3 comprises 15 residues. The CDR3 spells CASSIRHSGANVLTF. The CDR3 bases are TGTGCCAGTAGTATCCGACACTCTGGGGCCAACGTCCTGACTTTC.

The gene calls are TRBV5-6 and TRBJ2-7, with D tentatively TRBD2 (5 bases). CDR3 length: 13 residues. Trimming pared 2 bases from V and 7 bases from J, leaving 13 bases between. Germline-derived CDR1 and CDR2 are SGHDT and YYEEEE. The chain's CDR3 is CASSFQAGLEQYF. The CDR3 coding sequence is TGTGCCAGCAGCTTCCAGGCGGGCTTGGAGCAGTACTTC.

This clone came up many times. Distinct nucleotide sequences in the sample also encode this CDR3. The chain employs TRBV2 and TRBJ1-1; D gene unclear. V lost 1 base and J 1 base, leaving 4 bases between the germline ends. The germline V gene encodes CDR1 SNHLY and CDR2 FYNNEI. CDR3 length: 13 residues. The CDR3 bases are TGTGCCAGCAGTGAAGTCCCGAACACTGAAGCTTTCTTT. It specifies CASSEVPNTEAFF.

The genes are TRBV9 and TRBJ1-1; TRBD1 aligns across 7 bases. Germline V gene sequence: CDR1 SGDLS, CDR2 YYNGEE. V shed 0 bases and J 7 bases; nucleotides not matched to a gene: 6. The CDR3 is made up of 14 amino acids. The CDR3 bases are TGTGCCAGCAGCGTAGAAGGGACAGACAATGAAGCTTTCTTT. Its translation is CASSVEGTDNEAFF.

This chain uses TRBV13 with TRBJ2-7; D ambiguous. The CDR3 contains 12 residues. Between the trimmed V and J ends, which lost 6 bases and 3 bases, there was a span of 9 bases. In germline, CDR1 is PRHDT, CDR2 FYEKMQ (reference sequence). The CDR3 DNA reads TGTGCCAGCAGAGGGCCCAACTACGAGCAGTACTTC. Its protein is CASRGPNYEQYF.

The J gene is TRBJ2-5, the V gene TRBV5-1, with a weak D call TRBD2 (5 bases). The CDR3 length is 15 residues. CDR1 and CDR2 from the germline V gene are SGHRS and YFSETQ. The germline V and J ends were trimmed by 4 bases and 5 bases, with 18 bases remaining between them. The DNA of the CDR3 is TGCGCCAGCAGCACCACGGGAAGGCCGGTGGAGACCCAGTACTTC. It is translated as CASSTTGRPVETQYF.